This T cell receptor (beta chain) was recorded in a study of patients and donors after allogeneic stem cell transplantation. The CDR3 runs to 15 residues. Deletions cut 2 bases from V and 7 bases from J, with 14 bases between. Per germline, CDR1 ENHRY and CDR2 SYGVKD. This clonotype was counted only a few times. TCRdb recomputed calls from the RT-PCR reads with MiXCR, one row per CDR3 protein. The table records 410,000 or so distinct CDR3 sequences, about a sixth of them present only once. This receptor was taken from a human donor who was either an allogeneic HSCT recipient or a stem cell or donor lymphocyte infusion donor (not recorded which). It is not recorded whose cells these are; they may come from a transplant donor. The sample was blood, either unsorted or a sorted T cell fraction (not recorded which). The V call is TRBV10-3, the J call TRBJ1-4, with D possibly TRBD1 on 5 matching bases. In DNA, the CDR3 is TGTGCCATCAGTGAGAGTGGGGGTTCTGCTGAAAAACTGTTTTTT. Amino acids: CAISESGGSAEKLFF.